Listed below are T cell receptor beta chains from one sample, sequenced in a study of blood T cell repertoires in COVID-19. Clones were read by immunoSEQ multiplex PCR, and TCRdb kept only the in-frame ones, dropping some. The sample records about 230,000 clones, 83% being singletons. The sample consisted of peripheral blood. The receptor source for this set is a woman between 65 and 79 years old with active or convalescent COVID-19. The conserved cysteine and the conserved F or W are not part of the CDR3 here. The D gene is left open where the match is weak.

v_gene	d_gene	j_gene	CDR3aa
TRBV15	-	TRBJ1-2	ATSREGSYGYT
TRBV6-5	-	TRBJ1-1	ASSYSPRTAFEAF
TRBV5-1	-	TRBJ2-1	ASSLGGFNEQF
TRBV18	TRBD1	TRBJ1-6	ASSPLGPGQGVSPLH
TRBV5-6	TRBD2	TRBJ2-1	ASSWTSGSVNEQF
TRBV5-1	-	TRBJ1-2	ASSLDTNYGYT
TRBV5-8	-	TRBJ1-3	ASSLAGGTGNTIY
TRBV28	-	TRBJ1-2	ASSLRGGYGYT
TRBV6-2/TRBV6-3	TRBD2	TRBJ2-1	ASSLTSGGYNEQF
TRBV9	-	TRBJ1-2	ASSVDWAGYGYT
TRBV20-1	-	TRBJ1-5	SASSDQPQH
TRBV5-6	-	TRBJ1-2	ASSVGAGGYT
TRBV2	TRBD1	TRBJ1-5	ASEFAGGGNQPQH
TRBV7-2	TRBD2	TRBJ2-1	ASKLAGGPSSYNEQF
TRBV5-5	TRBD2	TRBJ2-5	ASSLRGLAGQETQY